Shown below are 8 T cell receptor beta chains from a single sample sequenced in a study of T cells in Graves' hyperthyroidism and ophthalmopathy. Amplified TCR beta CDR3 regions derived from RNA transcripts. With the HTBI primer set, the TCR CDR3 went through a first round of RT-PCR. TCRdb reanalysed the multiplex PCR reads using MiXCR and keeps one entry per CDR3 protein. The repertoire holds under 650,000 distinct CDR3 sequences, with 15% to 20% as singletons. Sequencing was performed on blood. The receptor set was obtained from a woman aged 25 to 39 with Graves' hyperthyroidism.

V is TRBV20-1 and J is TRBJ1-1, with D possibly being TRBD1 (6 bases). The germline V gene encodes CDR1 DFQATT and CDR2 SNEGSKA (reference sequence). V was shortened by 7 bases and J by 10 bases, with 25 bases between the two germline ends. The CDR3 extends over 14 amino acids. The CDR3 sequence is CSVLRGWLGGAAFF. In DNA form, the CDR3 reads TGCAGTGTGTTAAGGGGGTGGTTGGGGGGGGCAGCTTTCTTT.

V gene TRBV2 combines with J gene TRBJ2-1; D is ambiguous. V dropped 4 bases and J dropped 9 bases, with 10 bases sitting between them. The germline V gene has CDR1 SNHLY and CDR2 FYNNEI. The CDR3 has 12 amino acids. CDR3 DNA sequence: TGTGCCAGCAGTGGGAATGGAGCTGAGCAGTTCTTC. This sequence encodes CASSGNGAEQFF.

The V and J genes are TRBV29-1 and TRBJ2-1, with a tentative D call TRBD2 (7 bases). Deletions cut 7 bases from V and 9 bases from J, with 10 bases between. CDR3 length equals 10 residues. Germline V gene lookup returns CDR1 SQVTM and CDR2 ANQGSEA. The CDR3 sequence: CSGGGPEQFF. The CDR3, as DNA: TGCAGCGGGGGGGGGCCTGAGCAGTTCTTC.

The CDR3 reads CSQREGSSYNEQFF. The CDR3 region has the DNA TGCAGCCAGCGGGAAGGGAGCTCCTACAATGAGCAGTTCTTC. The chain uses TRBV20-1 and TRBJ2-1; 7 bases align to TRBD2. Germline V gives CDR1 DFQATT, CDR2 SNEGSKA (reference sequence). The CDR3 spans 14 residues.

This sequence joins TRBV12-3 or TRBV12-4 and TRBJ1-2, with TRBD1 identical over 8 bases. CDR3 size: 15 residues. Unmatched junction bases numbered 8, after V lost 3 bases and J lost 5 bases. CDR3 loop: CASSLQQGVSYGYTF. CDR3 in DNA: TGTGCCAGCAGTTTGCAACAGGGGGTTTCGTATGGCTACACCTTC.

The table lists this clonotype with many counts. The CDR3 DNA sequence: TGTGCCAGCAGTTTAGCAGGCGTGTGGCAGTACTTC. This encodes CASSLAGVWQYF. The rearrangement joins TRBV12-3 or TRBV12-4 to TRBJ2-7, with D unclear. The CDR3 has 12 amino acids. V gave up 0 bases and J gave up 9 bases, with 9 bases separating them.

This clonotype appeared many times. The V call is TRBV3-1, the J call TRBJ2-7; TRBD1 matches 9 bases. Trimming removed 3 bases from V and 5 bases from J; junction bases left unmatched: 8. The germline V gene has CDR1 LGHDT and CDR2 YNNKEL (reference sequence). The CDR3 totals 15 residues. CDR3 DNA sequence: TGTGCCAGCAGCCACCTCGGACAGGGGAGACACGAGCAGTACTTC. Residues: CASSHLGQGRHEQYF.

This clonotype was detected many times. This CDR3 is CASSLVGLIRDEQFF. The CDR3 DNA is TGTGCCAGCAGTTTAGTGGGACTCATTCGCGATGAGCAGTTCTTC. This chain connects TRBV27 to TRBJ2-1; a possible D gene is TRBD2 (6 bases). The length of the CDR3 is 15 residues. CDR1 is MNHEY and CDR2 is SMNVEV in the germline V gene (reference sequence). The V gene lost 2 bases and the J gene lost 8 bases, with 16 bases spanning the gap.